This T cell receptor beta chain was sequenced in a study of cytomegalovirus exposure and HLA in healthy donors. General study points: Reports indicate that TCR beta sequences accurately predicted the HLA-A and HLA-B alleles of most subjects. A missense DCLRE1C variant was associated with V- and J-gene trimming of TCR beta chains in a later analysis, and an independent cohort replicated the association. Several of the most significant clusters appeared linked to common viral pathogens, based on a later analysis. Some segments of the V type, notably TRBV6-2 and TRBV6-3, were excluded as indistinguishable.

Note on this clone: Its target is unknown.

The PCR made use of 60 Vbeta and 13 Jbeta primers. TCRdb's copy holds only in-frame clones and misses some; the assay was immunoSEQ multiplex PCR. Of around 200,000 clones listed, over 75% were seen once; the top ten hold less than 2.5%. J was trimmed by 1 base and V by 5 bases; bases with no gene match: 5. The germline CDR1 and CDR2 sequences are MNHEY and SMNVEV (reference sequence). The CDR3 spans 15 residues. The clonotype comes from a woman in her 50s in good health and CMV-seronegative. Sequenced: PBMCs. This chain connects TRBV27 to TRBJ2-3; 8 nucleotides agree with TRBD1. Written as DNA, the CDR3 is TGTGCCAGCAGTCACCCACAGGGGGGCACAGATACGCAGTATTTT. Its protein product is CASSHPQGGTDTQYF.